A single sample is the source of the 24 T cell receptor beta chains below, sequenced in a study of blood T cell repertoires in COVID-19. The protocol was immunoSEQ multiplex PCR, while the TCRdb copy is restricted to in-frame clones and leaves out a portion. The sample includes about 120,000 clones, about four fifths of them seen just once. The sample taken for sequencing was peripheral blood. The receptors here all came from a man aged 55-75 years with active or convalescent COVID-19.

The chain recombines TRBV10-3 with TRBJ1-3; D not certain. In germline, CDR1 is ENHRY, CDR2 SYGVKD. CDR3 length: 13 residues. Trimming cost V 3 bases and J 6 bases, with 9 bases left between them. The CDR3 bases are TGTGCCATCAGTGATCCTCTAGTAAACACCATATATTTT. Its protein product is CAISDPLVNTIYF.

The genes are TRBV4-2 and TRBJ1-4; D might be TRBD1 (6 bases). This CDR3 has 17 residues. Trimming took off 0 bases at V and 5 bases at J, with 16 bases between the two ends. Germline V gene data show CDR1 as LGHNA and CDR2 as YNFKEQ. The CDR3 coding sequence is TGTGCCAGCAGCCAAGATCCTCTCGGGACAATAAATGAAAAACTGTTTTTT. Translation: CASSQDPLGTINEKLFF.

This clone was observed a single time. This sequence joins TRBV2 and TRBJ2-1; TRBD2 matches 11 bases. The CDR3 is 15 residues long. J was trimmed by 16 bases and V by 0 bases; bases with no gene match: 11. In germline, CDR1 is SNHLY, CDR2 FYNNEI. The CDR3 coding sequence is TGTGCCAGCAGTGAAGCCCAGACTAGCGGGATGCCAAGCTTCTTC. This sequence encodes CASSEAQTSGMPSFF.

The V and J genes are TRBV18 and TRBJ2-7; 10 nucleotides match TRBD2. Germline CDR1 and CDR2: KGHSH and LQKENI. The CDR3 is 14 amino acids. Unmatched junction bases numbered 2, after V lost 3 bases and J lost 3 bases. The CDR3 spells CASSPSSGSYEQYF. Written as DNA, the CDR3 is TGTGCCAGCTCACCCTCTAGCGGGAGCTACGAGCAGTACTTC.

This chain uses TRBV19 with TRBJ2-5, with TRBD1 matching 11 bases. With 3 bases clipped from V and 3 bases from J, the junction kept 9 bases outside the gene matches. CDR1 is LNHDA, CDR2 SQIVND, per germline (reference sequence). The CDR3 covers 17 residues. The CDR3 nucleotides are TGTGCCAGTAGTATGAGGACAGGGGGCCGGGGCGAAGAGACCCAGTACTTC. Translating it yields CASSMRTGGRGEETQYF.

The CDR3 protein is CASSQRGRVEQYF. CDR3 sequence (DNA): TGCGCCAGCAGCCAGCGGGGACGGGTCGAGCAGTACTTC. This chain links TRBV4-1 with TRBJ2-7, with D perhaps TRBD2 (6 bases). The CDR3 has 13 residues. CDR1 is MGHRA and CDR2 is YSYEKL in the germline V gene. The V and J ends lost 3 bases and 6 bases respectively, with 12 bases between them.

V usage is TRBV2 and J usage is TRBJ2-1; a possible D gene is TRBD2 (6 bases). Germline CDR1 reads SNHLY; CDR2 reads FYNNEI. The V end lost 2 bases, the J end lost 4 bases, and 9 bases lay between the germline ends. The CDR3 loop spans 14 amino acids. CDR3 in amino acids: CASSEQAGYNEQFF. DNA of the CDR3: TGTGCCAGCAGTGAACAGGCGGGATACAATGAGCAGTTCTTC. The entire variable domain, with the rest obtained from reference TRBV2 and TRBJ2-1, is as follows: EPEVTQTPSHQVTQMGQEVILRCVPISNHLYFYWYRQILGQKVEFLVSFYNNEISEKSEIFDDQFSVERPDGSNFTLKIRSTKLEDSAMYFCASSEQAGYNEQFFGPGTRLTVL.

The rearrangement links TRBV3-1 (or the pseudogene TRBV3-2) to TRBJ2-3, with 8 bases lining up with TRBD2. The germline CDR1 and CDR2 sequences are LGHDT and YNNKEL (reference sequence). The CDR3 totals 13 residues. V lost 3 bases, J lost 8 bases, and 4 bases stayed unmatched. The CDR3 nucleotides read TGTGCCAGCAGCCAGCAGGGGACTAGTACGCAGTATTTT. Translated, it gives CASSQQGTSTQYF.

This sequence joins TRBV29-1 and TRBJ1-6, with a weak D call TRBD1 (5 bases). V dropped 4 bases and J dropped 8 bases, with 12 bases sitting between them. CDR3 length equals 13 residues. Germline V gene lookup returns CDR1 SQVTM and CDR2 ANQGSEA. In DNA form, the CDR3 reads TGCAGCGTTGGTCGAGCCAGGGATTCACCCCTCCACTTT. It yields the protein CSVGRARDSPLHF.

This sequence joins TRBV6-5 and TRBJ1-5, with unresolved D. Germline CDR1 is MNHEY and CDR2 is SVGAGI. V lost 2 bases, J lost 2 bases, and 10 bases lay in between. The length of the CDR3 is 15 residues. The CDR3 DNA reads as TGTGCCAGCAGTTACGCCGGAGAAGGCAATCAGCCCCAGCATTTT. Its translation is CASSYAGEGNQPQHF.

A note on this clone: Other DNA sequences in the same sample also yield this CDR3. The V call is TRBV18, the J call TRBJ2-2, with TRBD1 as a possible D gene (6 bases). The length of the CDR3 is 14 residues. The germline gives CDR1 KGHSH, CDR2 LQKENI. V gave up 3 bases and J gave up 2 bases, with 7 bases separating them. CDR3 sequence: CASSPGTNTGELFF. The CDR3, as DNA: TGTGCCAGCTCACCTGGGACAAACACCGGGGAGCTGTTTTTT.

The gene calls are TRBV9 and TRBJ2-2, with D possibly matching TRBD1 (6 bases). The CDR3 extends over 15 amino acids. Germline CDR1 SGDLS, CDR2 YYNGEE. V was shortened by 0 bases and J by 4 bases, with 10 bases between the two germline ends. CDR3 protein: CASSVVQGSTGELFF. In DNA, the CDR3 is TGTGCCAGCAGCGTAGTACAGGGTTCCACCGGGGAGCTGTTTTTT.

The count of this clone is one. The V call is TRBV5-1, the J call TRBJ1-4; the D gene is possibly TRBD1 (5 bases). From germline, CDR1 is SGHRS and CDR2 YFSETQ. V shed 2 bases and J shed 3 bases, with 8 bases lying between them. CDR3 length: 14 amino acids. This CDR3 is CASSLWGANEKLFF. Here the CDR3 DNA reads TGCGCCAGCAGCTTATGGGGGGCTAATGAAAAACTGTTTTTT.

The chain combines TRBV7-2 with TRBJ2-5; 9 nucleotides line up with TRBD2. The V segment lost 4 bases and the J segment 9 bases; nucleotides outside the gene matches: 9. This CDR3 contains 14 residues. Germline loops: CDR1 SGHTA, CDR2 FQGNSA. DNA for the CDR3: TGTGCCAGCAGCTCCTCTAGCGGGAAACTGCCCCAGTACTTC. This sequence encodes CASSSSSGKLPQYF.

The chain joins TRBV11-2 to TRBJ2-1, with 13 bases aligning to TRBD2. The junction had 3 bases not matched to a gene; V was cut back by 1 base and J by 6 bases. The CDR3 runs to 16 residues. CDR1 is SGHAT, CDR2 FQNNGV, per germline. CDR3 loop: CASSLGGLAGLNEQFF. The DNA for the CDR3 is TGTGCCAGCAGCTTAGGGGGACTAGCGGGGCTCAATGAGCAGTTCTTC.

The chain employs TRBV20-1 and TRBJ2-3; D is uncertain. The CDR3 extends over 12 amino acids. Germline CDR1 DFQATT, CDR2 SNEGSKA (reference sequence). Trimming pared 3 bases from V and 4 bases from J, leaving 8 bases between. CDR3 DNA: TGCAGTGCTAGTGATTCGGCAGATACGCAGTATTTT. Amino acid sequence: CSASDSADTQYF.

The chain employs TRBV6-5 and TRBJ2-1; TRBD1 matches 12 bases. Trimming took 4 bases from V and 9 from J; bases not matched to a gene: 10. Germline V gene lookup returns CDR1 MNHEY and CDR2 SVGAGI. The CDR3 consists of 16 residues. CDR3 in amino acids: CASSSHAGTGGFEQFF. CDR3 in DNA: TGTGCCAGCAGTTCCCATGCCGGGACAGGGGGCTTTGAGCAGTTCTTC.

The chain has TRBV7-2 and TRBJ2-5; 9 positions match TRBD1. Germline-derived CDR1 and CDR2 are SGHTA and FQGNSA. There are 15 residues in the CDR3. V shed 5 bases and J 5 bases; nucleotides not matched to a gene: 9. The CDR3 reads CASSRVTGGWETQYF. In nucleotides, the CDR3 is TGTGCCAGCAGCCGTGTGACAGGGGGATGGGAGACCCAGTACTTC.

The chain carries TRBV15 and TRBJ2-2; 8 bases are shared with TRBD2. Unmatched junction bases numbered 8, after V lost 0 bases and J lost 5 bases. Germline V gene sequence: CDR1 LNHNV, CDR2 YYDKDF (reference sequence). The length of the CDR3 is 17 residues. The CDR3 DNA follows: TGTGCCACCAGCAGAGAATGGGGAGCGGGAGTTACCGGGGAGCTGTTTTTT. Encoded protein: CATSREWGAGVTGELFF. Full variable domain (remainder filled in from reference TRBV15 and TRBJ2-2): DAMVIQNPRYQVTQFGKPVTLSCSQTLNHNVMYWYQQKSSQAPKLLFHYYDKDFNNEADTPDNFQSRRPNTSFCFLDIRSPGLGDTAMYLCATSREWGAGVTGELFFGEGSRLTVL.

The chain has TRBV6-5 and TRBJ1-3; D ambiguous. CDR1 is MNHEY and CDR2 is SVGAGI in the germline V gene. This CDR3 region has 14 residues. With 6 bases removed from V and 4 bases from J, the gap between germline ends came to 13 bases. This CDR3 is CASSRVLSGNTIYF. The DNA for the CDR3 is TGTGCCAGCAGCCGAGTCTTATCAGGAAACACCATATATTTT.

The chain employs TRBV28 and TRBJ2-2; TRBD1 agrees at 7 bases. V was pared by 2 bases and J by 4 bases, with 7 bases of the junction left unmatched. The CDR3 runs 16 residues. Germline assignment: CDR1 MDHEN and CDR2 SYDVKM. This chain's CDR3 is CASSLGRGRGTGELFF. The CDR3 DNA reads as TGTGCCAGCAGTTTAGGAAGGGGGCGCGGCACCGGGGAGCTGTTTTTT.

This chain joins TRBV18 and TRBJ2-3; the match to TRBD2 covers 8 bases. The germline V gene has CDR1 KGHSH and CDR2 LQKENI. The CDR3 spans 16 residues. Trimming removed 4 bases from V and 2 bases from J; junction bases left unmatched: 8. CDR3 nucleotides: TGTGCCAGCTCACGGTTAACTAGCGGTCACACAGATACGCAGTATTTT. Its translation is CASSRLTSGHTDTQYF.

The CDR3 here is CASSPGQGRNQPQHF. CDR3 nucleotides: TGTGCCAGCAGCCCGGGACAGGGGAGGAATCAGCCCCAGCATTTT. The V and J genes are TRBV9 and TRBJ1-5; TRBD1 aligns across 10 bases. Trimming took 4 bases from V and 4 from J; bases not matched to a gene: 5. Germline loops: CDR1 SGDLS, CDR2 YYNGEE. The length of the CDR3 is 15 residues.

J is TRBJ1-4 and V is TRBV4-2; weak D call: TRBD1 (6 bases). This CDR3 comprises 17 residues. V lost 0 bases to trimming and J lost 5 bases, with 16 bases between them. CDR1 and CDR2 (germline): LGHNA, YNFKEQ. The CDR3 bases are TGTGCCAGCAGCCAAGAAATGTCCGGACAGTCAAATGAAAAACTGTTTTTT. It codes for CASSQEMSGQSNEKLFF.